This T cell receptor beta chain was retrieved from a study of blood T cell repertoires in COVID-19. Looking at the study overall: From the United States, Italy and Spain came samples of acute and convalescent COVID-19. T cells, B-cell-depleted T cells, or PBMCs provided the cDNA or gDNA that served as material.

Germline trimming cut 1 base from V and 6 bases from J; bases unmatched to any gene: 7. Germline-derived CDR1 and CDR2 are PRHDT and FYEKMQ (reference sequence). This CDR3 contains 15 residues. In the original workflow: Amplifying reference gene primers gave estimates of nucleated cell counts. TCRdb keeps only in-frame clones here, not all; method: immunoSEQ multiplex PCR. V and J calls and clone size come straight from that table; D and trimming were deduced from the DNA. This sample has some 60,000 clones; roughly four fifths occur once, and the top ten carry over 10%. The sequencing sample was made of peripheral blood. This receptor was identified in a human donor in a cohort sampled during active COVID-19. J is TRBJ2-3 and V is TRBV13; 7 bases match TRBD2. CDR3 bases: TGTGCCAGCAGCTTAGCCAGGACTAGTAAGGATACGCAGTATTTT. It codes for CASSLARTSKDTQYF.